This paragraph reports one TCR beta chain. Its specificity is unknown. A much larger clone differs by one base, so this may be a read error. The CDR3 covers 13 residues. CDR1 ENHRY and CDR2 SYGVKD come from the germline V gene. The source of the sample is a study of blood T cells in healthy people across ages. Regarding the study as a whole: Shifts in expanded clonotypes may have been confounded by donor CMV status, which was unknown.

Sample-barcoded 5' priming and a J-beta primer mix drove a second PCR of roughly 7 to 11 cycles. Each CDR3 protein gets one entry after TCRdb re-called the 5' RACE reads with MiXCR. The sample contains about 620,000 distinct CDR3 sequences, about 50% of which appear only once. The source of this sequence is a woman older than 75 in good health. This rearrangement joins TRBV10-3 to TRBJ1-6, with 9 bases that match TRBD1. The sample consisted of blood. The CDR3 loop is CAIGQGRNSPPHF. The CDR3 DNA is TGTGCCATCGGACAGGGGAGGAATTCACCCCCCCACTTT.